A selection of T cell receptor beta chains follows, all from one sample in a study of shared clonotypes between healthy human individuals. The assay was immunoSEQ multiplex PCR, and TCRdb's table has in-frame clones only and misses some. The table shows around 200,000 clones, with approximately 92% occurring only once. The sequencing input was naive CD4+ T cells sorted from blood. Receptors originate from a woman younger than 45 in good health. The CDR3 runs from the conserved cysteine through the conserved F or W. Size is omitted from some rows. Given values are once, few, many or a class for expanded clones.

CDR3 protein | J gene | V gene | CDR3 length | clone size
CASSDGSSLDGYTF | TRBJ1-2 | TRBV19 | 14 | once
CASSLLLAGGETQYF | TRBJ2-5 | TRBV11-2 | 15 | .
CASNPRGRGDEKLFF | TRBJ1-4 | TRBV28 | 15 | .
CASSPSPGRGYTGELFF | TRBJ2-2 | TRBV7-2 | 17 | .
CASSPPGGPNNYGYTF | TRBJ1-2 | TRBV28 | 16 | .
CSVGTDGYTF | TRBJ1-2 | TRBV29-1 | 10 | .
CASSFDAHEQYF | . | TRBV5-1 | 12 | .
CASRSLSSGNTIYF | TRBJ1-3 | TRBV5-1 | 14 | once
CAWRDRSHEQYF | . | TRBV30 | 12 | once
CASSLGTSGIWEQYF | TRBJ2-5 | TRBV5-6 | 15 | .
CASNRGRQRQYF | TRBJ2-5 | TRBV11-2 | 12 | .
CASSYDTTGIHEQYF | TRBJ2-7 | TRBV6-5 | 15 | .
CASSHGTTPSEAFF | TRBJ1-1 | TRBV28 | 14 | .
CASSPLEKGGGELFF | TRBJ2-2 | TRBV18 | 15 | .
CASSLETMNTEAFF | TRBJ1-1 | TRBV11-1 | 14 | once
CASRLKVGGLGHRRLGYGYTF | TRBJ1-2 | TRBV5-1 | 21 | .
CASLDREFTYEQYF | TRBJ2-7 | TRBV2 | 14 | .
CASSTLDRKSTYEQYF | . | TRBV27 | 16 | .